These T cell receptor beta chains were read from a single sample in a study of blood T cell repertoires in COVID-19. Produced via immunoSEQ multiplex PCR; TCRdb's table is partial and in-frame only. The sample includes under 200,000 clones, around 72% of them seen just once. The source material was peripheral blood. The receptors come from an elderly woman with acute or convalescent COVID-19. Each CDR3 is given with its conserved first and last residue. Fields, in order: J gene, D gene, V gene, clone size, CDR3 DNA, CDR3 protein. The D gene is left open where the match is weak. Expanded clones are given a class, and other clones once, few, many or no size at all.

TRBJ2-3	.	TRBV30	.	TGTGCCTGGAGTACAGGACGGCTATCTGTTGCGCAGTATTTT	CAWSTGRLSVAQYF
TRBJ2-1	TRBD2	TRBV11-3	once	TGTGCCAGCAGCTTTTCGTCTGGAGTAGCGGGCGGAGAGCAGTTCTTC	CASSFSSGVAGGEQFF
TRBJ2-6	TRBD1	TRBV28	.	TGTGCCAGCAGTTATGGGACAGCCTCTGGGGCCAACGTCCTGACTTTC	CASSYGTASGANVLTF
TRBJ2-3	.	TRBV28	.	TGTGCCAGCAGTTTGCGAGATACGCAGTATTTT	CASSLRDTQYF
TRBJ2-3	TRBD1	TRBV4-1	.	TGCGCCAGCAGCCAAGCCCCCCAGGGGGGCACAGATACGCAGTATTTT	CASSQAPQGGTDTQYF
TRBJ1-2	TRBD1	TRBV19	.	TGTGCCAGTAGTCCTTCTCGACAGGGGGCACTCTATGGCTACACCTTC	CASSPSRQGALYGYTF
TRBJ1-2	TRBD1	TRBV27	.	TGTGCCAGCAGTTTATTCGGGGACAGGGGAAGGGTTGACTATGGCTACACCTTC	CASSLFGDRGRVDYGYTF
TRBJ2-5	.	TRBV9	many	TGTGCCAGCAGCGTGCCGGGAACCCAAGAGACCCAGTACTTC	CASSVPGTQETQYF
TRBJ1-1	.	TRBV27	.	TGTGCCAGCAGACGGACAGTATTAAGCCTCACTGAAGCTTTCTTT	CASRRTVLSLTEAFF
TRBJ1-1	TRBD1	TRBV9	.	TGTGCCAGCAGCGTAGGTTGGGGACAGGGGGCGAGGACTGAAGCTTTCTTT	CASSVGWGQGARTEAFF
TRBJ2-5	.	TRBV27	.	TGTGCCAGCAGTTTAAAAAGGGGCCAAGAGACCCAGTACTTC	CASSLKRGQETQYF
TRBJ2-4	.	TRBV6-5	.	TGTGCCACGCAGGGATGGGCCAAAAACATTCAGTACTTC	CATQGWAKNIQYF
TRBJ1-1	.	TRBV27	.	TGTGCCAGCAGTTTACGGTTCATGAACACTGAAGCTTTCTTT	CASSLRFMNTEAFF
TRBJ2-5	TRBD2	TRBV5-1	.	TGCGCCAGCAGCTATGGTGGTAGCGGGGGCCAAGAGACCCAGTACTTC	CASSYGGSGGQETQYF
TRBJ2-3	TRBD2	TRBV2	.	TGTGCCAGCAGTGAAGATGGCCGGACTAGCGGGAGACGCACAGATACGCAGTATTTT	CASSEDGRTSGRRTDTQYF
TRBJ2-7	.	TRBV19	.	TGTGCCAGTAGTATGTACAGCGGTACCTACGAGCAGTACTTC	CASSMYSGTYEQYF
TRBJ2-1	TRBD2	TRBV29-1	.	TGCAGCGTTGAAGATCCGGCTAGCGGGAACTGGAATGAGCAGTTCTTC	CSVEDPASGNWNEQFF
TRBJ2-1	TRBD2	TRBV2	.	TGTGCCAGTGCCGGGACTAGCGGGTCCTACCCTTACAATGAGCAGTTCTTC	CASAGTSGSYPYNEQFF
TRBJ2-2	.	TRBV18	.	TGTGCCAGCTCACCGATTCGCCGGGGCGGGGAGCTGTTTTTT	CASSPIRRGGELFF
TRBJ2-3	.	TRBV7-2	.	TGTGCCAGCATGCGGGCCGCGGGGGCCTCGGTGGATACGCAGTATTTT	CASMRAAGASVDTQYF
TRBJ2-2	.	TRBV5-1	.	TGCGCCAGCAGCTTGGTCGGGAACACCGGGGAGCTGTTTTTT	CASSLVGNTGELFF
TRBJ2-3	.	TRBV27	.	TGTGCCAGCAGTACAACCGGGGACACAGATACGCAGTATTTT	CASSTTGDTDTQYF
TRBJ1-1	.	TRBV2	.	TGTGCCAGCAGTTCTACAGGGTTAGGTCTCCAAGCTTTCTTT	CASSSTGLGLQAFF
TRBJ2-2	.	TRBV24-1	few	TGTGCCACCAGTGACCAACTTGCCGGGGTGAACACCGGGGAGCTGTTTTTT	CATSDQLAGVNTGELFF
TRBJ1-2	.	TRBV28	.	TGTGCCAGCAGTCCTCGTGGGGGCTACTATGGCTACACCTTC	CASSPRGGYYGYTF
TRBJ2-7	TRBD1	TRBV5-4	.	TGTGCCAGCAGGCCTGGACCGGGACAGGGTGTTGGAGAGCAGTACTTC	CASRPGPGQGVGEQYF
TRBJ1-5	.	TRBV25-1	.	TGTGCCAGCAGTGACCAGGGTTCTCATCAGCCCCAGCATTTT	CASSDQGSHQPQHF
TRBJ2-2	TRBD2	TRBV9	once	TGTGCCAGCAGCGTAGGCAGCGGGACCCACACCGGGGAGCTGTTTTTT	CASSVGSGTHTGELFF
TRBJ2-1	TRBD1	TRBV19	.	TGTGCCAGTAGTCCCCCAGGAAAAGGACAGGGTTGCTTCTTC	CASSPPGKGQGCFF
TRBJ2-7	.	TRBV5-1	.	TGCGCCAGCAGCTTGGGGGGCAGCTCCTACGAGCAGTACTTC	CASSLGGSSYEQYF
TRBJ1-2	TRBD1	TRBV28	.	TGTGCCAGCAGTTTTTCCGGGACAGGGGATAGCTATGGCTACACCTTC	CASSFSGTGDSYGYTF
TRBJ1-2	.	TRBV28	once	TGTGCCAGCAGTTGGAGTACTAACTATGGCTACACCTTC	CASSWSTNYGYTF
TRBJ2-7	.	TRBV5-4	few	TGTGCCAGCAGCTTACAATACGAGCAGTACTTC	CASSLQYEQYF
TRBJ2-1	.	TRBV19	once	TGTGCCAGTAGTTTCGAGCGTATAGAGTTCTTC	CASSFERIEFF
TRBJ2-1	.	TRBV6-5	.	TGTGCCAGCAATTACAGGTGGGGCGATGAGCAGTTCTTC	CASNYRWGDEQFF
TRBJ1-2	.	TRBV19	.	TGTGCCAGTAGTCGGGAGCAGCATAACTATGGCTACACCTTC	CASSREQHNYGYTF
TRBJ1-5	.	TRBV28	few	TGTGCCAGCAGTAAGGGGGGGGGACCCCATCAGCCCCAGCATTTT	CASSKGGGPHQPQHF
TRBJ2-1	TRBD2	TRBV24-1	.	TGTGCCACCAGTGATCCTGGACTAGCGGGACTCAATGAGCAGTTCTTC	CATSDPGLAGLNEQFF